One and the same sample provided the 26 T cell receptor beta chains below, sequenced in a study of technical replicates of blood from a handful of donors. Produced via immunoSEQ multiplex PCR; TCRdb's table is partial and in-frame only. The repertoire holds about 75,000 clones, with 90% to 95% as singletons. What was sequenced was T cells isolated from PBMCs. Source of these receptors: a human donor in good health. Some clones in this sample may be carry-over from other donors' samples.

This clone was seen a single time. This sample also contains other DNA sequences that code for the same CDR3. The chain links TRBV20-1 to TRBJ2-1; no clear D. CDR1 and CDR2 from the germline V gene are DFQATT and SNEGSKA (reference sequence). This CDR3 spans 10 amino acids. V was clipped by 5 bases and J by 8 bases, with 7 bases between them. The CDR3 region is CSARRDEQFF. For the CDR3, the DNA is TGCAGTGCTCGGAGAGATGAGCAGTTCTTC.

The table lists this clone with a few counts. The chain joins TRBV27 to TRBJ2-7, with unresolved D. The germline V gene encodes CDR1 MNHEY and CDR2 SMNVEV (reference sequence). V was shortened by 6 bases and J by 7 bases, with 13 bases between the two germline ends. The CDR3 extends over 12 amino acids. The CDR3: CASSPFGREQYF. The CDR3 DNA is TGTGCCAGCAGCCCTTTTGGGCGAGAGCAGTACTTC.

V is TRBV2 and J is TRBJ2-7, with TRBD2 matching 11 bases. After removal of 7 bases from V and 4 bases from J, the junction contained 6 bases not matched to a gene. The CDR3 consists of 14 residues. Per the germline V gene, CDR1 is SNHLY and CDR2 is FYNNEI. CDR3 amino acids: CASTPSGRIYEQYF. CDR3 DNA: TGTGCCAGCACACCTAGCGGGAGGATTTACGAGCAGTACTTC.

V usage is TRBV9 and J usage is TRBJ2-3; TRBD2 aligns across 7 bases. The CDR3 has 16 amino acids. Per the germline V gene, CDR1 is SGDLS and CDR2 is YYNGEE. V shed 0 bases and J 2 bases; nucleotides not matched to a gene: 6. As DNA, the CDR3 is TGTGCCAGCAGCGTAGCTTGGGGGGGAATCACAGATACGCAGTATTTT. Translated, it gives CASSVAWGGITDTQYF.

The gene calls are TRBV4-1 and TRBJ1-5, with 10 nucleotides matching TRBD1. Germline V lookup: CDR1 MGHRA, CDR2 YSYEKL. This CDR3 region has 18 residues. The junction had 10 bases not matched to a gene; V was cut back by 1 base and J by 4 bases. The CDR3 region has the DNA TGCGCCAGCAGCCAAGTACTGGACAGGGGGGGAAGTAATCAGCCCCAGCATTTT. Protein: CASSQVLDRGGSNQPQHF.

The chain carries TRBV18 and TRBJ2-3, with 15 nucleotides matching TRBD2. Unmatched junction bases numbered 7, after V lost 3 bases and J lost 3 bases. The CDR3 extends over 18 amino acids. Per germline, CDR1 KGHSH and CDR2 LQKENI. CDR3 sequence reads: CASSPPGLAGGRTDTQYF. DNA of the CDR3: TGTGCCAGCTCACCGCCTGGACTAGCGGGGGGGCGGACAGATACGCAGTATTTT.

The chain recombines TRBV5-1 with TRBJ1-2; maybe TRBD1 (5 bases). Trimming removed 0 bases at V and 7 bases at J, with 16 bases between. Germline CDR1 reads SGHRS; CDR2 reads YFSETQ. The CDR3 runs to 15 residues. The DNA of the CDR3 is TGCGCCAGCAGCTTGGCGGGGGAGGGGTTGAGTGGCTACACCTTC. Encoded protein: CASSLAGEGLSGYTF.

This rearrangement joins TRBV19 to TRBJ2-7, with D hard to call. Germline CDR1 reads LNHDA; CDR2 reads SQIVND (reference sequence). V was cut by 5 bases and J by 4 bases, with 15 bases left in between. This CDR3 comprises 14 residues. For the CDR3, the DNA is TGTGCCAGTAGTCCCGAACCCTACGGTTACGAGCAGTACTTC. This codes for CASSPEPYGYEQYF.

In nucleotides, the CDR3 is TGCGCCAGCAGCCTCGGGGGGGATGAAGCTTTCTTT. Protein product: CASSLGGDEAFF. The rearrangement joins TRBV4-1 to TRBJ1-1, with D possibly matching TRBD1 (5 bases). Germline loops: CDR1 MGHRA, CDR2 YSYEKL. V lost 4 bases and J 7 bases, leaving 10 bases between the germline ends. The CDR3 loop spans 12 amino acids.

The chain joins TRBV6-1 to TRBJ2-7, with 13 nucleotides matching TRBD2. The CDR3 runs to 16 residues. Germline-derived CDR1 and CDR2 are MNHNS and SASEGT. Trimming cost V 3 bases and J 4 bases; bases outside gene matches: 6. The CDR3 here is CASSDGLAGVWYEQYF. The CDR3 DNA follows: TGTGCCAGCAGTGACGGACTAGCGGGAGTCTGGTACGAGCAGTACTTC.

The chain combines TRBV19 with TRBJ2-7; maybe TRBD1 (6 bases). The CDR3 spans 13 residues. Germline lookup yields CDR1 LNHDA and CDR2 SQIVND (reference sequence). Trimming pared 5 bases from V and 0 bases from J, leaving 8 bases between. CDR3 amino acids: CASSWTDSYEQYF. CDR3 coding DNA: TGTGCCAGTAGTTGGACAGACTCCTACGAGCAGTACTTC.

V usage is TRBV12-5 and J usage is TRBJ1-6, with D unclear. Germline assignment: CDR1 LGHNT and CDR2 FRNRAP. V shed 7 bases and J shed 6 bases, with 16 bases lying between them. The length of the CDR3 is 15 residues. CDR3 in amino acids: CASATIAGSNSPLHF. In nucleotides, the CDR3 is TGTGCTAGTGCCACTATCGCCGGGAGTAATTCACCCCTCCACTTT.

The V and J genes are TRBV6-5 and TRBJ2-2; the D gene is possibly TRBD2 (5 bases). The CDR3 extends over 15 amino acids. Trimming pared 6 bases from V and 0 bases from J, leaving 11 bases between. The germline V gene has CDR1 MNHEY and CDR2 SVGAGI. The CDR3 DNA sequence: TGTGCCAGCAGCTCGACGGGGTCGAACACCGGGGAGCTGTTTTTT. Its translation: CASSSTGSNTGELFF.

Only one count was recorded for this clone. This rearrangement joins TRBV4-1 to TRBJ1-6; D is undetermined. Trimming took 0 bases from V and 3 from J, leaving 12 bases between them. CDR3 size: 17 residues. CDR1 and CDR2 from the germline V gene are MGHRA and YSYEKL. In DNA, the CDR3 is TGCGCCAGCAGCCAAGAATTAGCGACGGTCTATAATTCACCCCTCCACTTT. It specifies CASSQELATVYNSPLHF.

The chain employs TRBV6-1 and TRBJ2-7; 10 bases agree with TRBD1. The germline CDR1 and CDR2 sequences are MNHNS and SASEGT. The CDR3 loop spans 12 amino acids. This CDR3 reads CATGTGVSEQYF. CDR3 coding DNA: TGTGCGACCGGGACAGGGGTCTCCGAGCAGTACTTC.

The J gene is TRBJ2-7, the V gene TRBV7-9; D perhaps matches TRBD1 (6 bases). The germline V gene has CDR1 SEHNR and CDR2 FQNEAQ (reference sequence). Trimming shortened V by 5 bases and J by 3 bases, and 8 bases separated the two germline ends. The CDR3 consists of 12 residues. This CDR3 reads CASSKDSYEQYF. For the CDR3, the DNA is TGTGCCAGCAGCAAGGACAGCTACGAGCAGTACTTC.

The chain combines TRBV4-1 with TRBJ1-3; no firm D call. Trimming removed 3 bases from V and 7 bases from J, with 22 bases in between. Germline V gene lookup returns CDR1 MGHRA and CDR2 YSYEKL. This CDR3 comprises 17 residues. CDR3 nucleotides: TGCGCCAGCAGCCACGACCTGGTGGGCCCCATAGGCAACACCATATATTTT. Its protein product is CASSHDLVGPIGNTIYF.

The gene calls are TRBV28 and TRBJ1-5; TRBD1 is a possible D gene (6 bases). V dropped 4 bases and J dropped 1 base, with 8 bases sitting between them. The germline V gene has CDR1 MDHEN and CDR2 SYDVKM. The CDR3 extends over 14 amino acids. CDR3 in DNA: TGTGCCAGCAGTTCGGGACACAGCAATCAGCCCCAGCATTTT. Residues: CASSSGHSNQPQHF.

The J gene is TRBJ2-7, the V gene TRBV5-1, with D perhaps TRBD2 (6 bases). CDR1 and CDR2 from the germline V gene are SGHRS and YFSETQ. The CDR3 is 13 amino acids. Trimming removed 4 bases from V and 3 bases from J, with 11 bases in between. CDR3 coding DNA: TGCGCCAGCAGCCCGGCGGGGTACTACGAGCAGTACTTC. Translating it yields CASSPAGYYEQYF.

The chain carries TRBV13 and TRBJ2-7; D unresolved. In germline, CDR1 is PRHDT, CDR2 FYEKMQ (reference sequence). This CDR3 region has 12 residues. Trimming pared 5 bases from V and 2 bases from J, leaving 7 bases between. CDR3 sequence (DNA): TGTGCCAGCAGCCCACACACCTACGAGCAGTACTTC. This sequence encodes CASSPHTYEQYF.

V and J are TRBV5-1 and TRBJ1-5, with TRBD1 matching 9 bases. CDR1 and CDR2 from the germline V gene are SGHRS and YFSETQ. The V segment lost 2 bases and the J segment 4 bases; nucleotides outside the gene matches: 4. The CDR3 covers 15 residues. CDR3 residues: CASSLTGGPNQPQHF. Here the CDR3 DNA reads TGCGCCAGCAGCTTAACAGGGGGCCCGAATCAGCCCCAGCATTTT.

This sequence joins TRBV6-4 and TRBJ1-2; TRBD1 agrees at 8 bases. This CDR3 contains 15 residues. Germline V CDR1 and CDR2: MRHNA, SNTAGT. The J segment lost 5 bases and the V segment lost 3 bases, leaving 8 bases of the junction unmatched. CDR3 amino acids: CASSEQPGGGYGYTF. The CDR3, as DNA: TGTGCCAGCAGTGAACAACCAGGGGGCGGTTATGGCTACACCTTC.

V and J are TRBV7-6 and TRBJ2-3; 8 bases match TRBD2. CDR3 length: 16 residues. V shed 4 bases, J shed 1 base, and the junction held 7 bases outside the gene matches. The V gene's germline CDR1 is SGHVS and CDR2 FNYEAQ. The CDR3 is CASSYSGGAGTDTQYF. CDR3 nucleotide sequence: TGTGCCAGCAGCTATTCGGGAGGGGCGGGCACAGATACGCAGTATTTT. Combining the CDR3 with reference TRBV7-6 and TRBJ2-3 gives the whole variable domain GAGVSQSPRYKVTKRGQDVALRCDPISGHVSLYWYRQALGQGPEFLTYFNYEAQQDKSGLPNDRFSAERPEGSISTLTIQRTEQRDSAMYRCASSYSGGAGTDTQYFGPGTRLTVL.

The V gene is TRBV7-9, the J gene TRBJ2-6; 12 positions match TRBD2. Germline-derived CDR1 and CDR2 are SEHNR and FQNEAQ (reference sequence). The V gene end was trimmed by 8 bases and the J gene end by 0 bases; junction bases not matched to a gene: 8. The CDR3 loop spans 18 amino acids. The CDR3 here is CASRTGLAGRSGANVLTF. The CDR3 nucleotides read TGTGCCAGCCGAACAGGACTAGCGGGACGCTCTGGGGCCAACGTCCTGACTTTC.

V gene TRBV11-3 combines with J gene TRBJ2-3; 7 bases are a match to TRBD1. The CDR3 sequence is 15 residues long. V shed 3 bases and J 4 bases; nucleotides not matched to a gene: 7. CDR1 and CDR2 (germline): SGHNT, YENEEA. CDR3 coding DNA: TGTGCCAGCAGCTTTGCAGGACAGGTAGCAGATACGCAGTATTTT. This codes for CASSFAGQVADTQYF.

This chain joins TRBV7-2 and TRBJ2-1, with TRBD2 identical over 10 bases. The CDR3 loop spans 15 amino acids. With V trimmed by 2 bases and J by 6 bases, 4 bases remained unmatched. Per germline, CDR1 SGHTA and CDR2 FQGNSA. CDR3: CASSLLSGGANEQFF. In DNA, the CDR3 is TGTGCCAGCAGCTTACTCAGCGGGGGGGCCAATGAGCAGTTCTTC.